These T cell receptor beta chains were read from a single sample in a study of regulatory T cells in long-lasting Graves disease. One entry per CDR3 protein, called by TCRdb with MiXCR from the multiplex PCR reads. The top ten hold about 7.8% of the sample, which has about 430,000 distinct CDR3 sequences, about 15% seen once. These data also featured in a second study, about T cells in Graves' hyperthyroidism and ophthalmopathy.

Source: peripheral blood mononuclear cells (PBMCs), taken at new diagnosis, from a patient treated with antithyroid drugs. The receptors derive from a woman in her 40s with Graves disease. Each CDR3 is given with its conserved first and last residue. A D gene is named only where the DNA matches it firmly. Not every row has a clone size; where given, it reads once, few, many or a size class.

>TRBD2|TRBV19|.|TRBJ2-2
CASSTWNLAETGELFF
TGTGCCAGTAGTACCTGGAATCTAGCGGAGACCGGGGAGCTGTTTTTT
>.|TRBV12-3/TRBV12-4|few|TRBJ2-7
CASNLWDGGSYEQYF
TGTGCCAGCAATTTATGGGACGGTGGCTCCTACGAGCAGTACTTC
>.|TRBV7-2|.|TRBJ1-3
CASSFRWGQSSGNTIYF
TGTGCCAGCAGCTTTAGATGGGGGCAGAGCTCTGGAAACACCATATATTTT
>.|TRBV10-3|few|TRBJ2-3
CAIRGETSDTQYF
TGTGCCATCAGGGGGGAAACGTCAGATACGCAGTATTTT
>.|TRBV28|many|TRBJ2-7
CASSSGNLYEQYF
TGTGCCAGCAGTTCCGGGAACCTCTACGAGCAGTACTTC
>.|TRBV11-2|many|TRBJ1-5
CASSLGFLGDQPQHF
TGTGCCAGCAGCTTAGGGTTTTTAGGGGATCAGCCCCAGCATTTT
>TRBD1|TRBV13|.|TRBJ1-1
CASSSSFRGLMNTEAFF
TGTGCCAGCAGCTCGAGTTTTAGGGGGCTCATGAACACTGAAGCTTTCTTT
>TRBD2|TRBV20-1|many|TRBJ2-3
CSAPPRGLPGGNTQYF
TGCAGTGCCCCCCCTCGCGGACTTCCCGGGGGGAATACGCAGTATTTT
>.|TRBV4-1|few|TRBJ2-7
CASSQVPGLSSYEQYF
TGCGCCAGCAGCCAAGTCCCAGGGTTGTCCTCCTACGAGCAGTACTTC
>TRBD1|TRBV25-1|.|TRBJ2-7
CASSAGGESHEQYF
TGTGCCAGCAGTGCAGGGGGCGAGTCCCACGAGCAGTACTTC
>.|TRBV20-1|.|TRBJ1-5
CSASSGNNQPQHF
TGCAGTGCTAGTTCAGGAAACAATCAGCCCCAGCATTTT
>.|TRBV27|many|TRBJ1-1
CASSFKGDVVTEAFF
TGTGCCAGCAGTTTTAAGGGGGATGTTGTCACTGAAGCTTTCTTT
>TRBD2|TRBV12-3/TRBV12-4|.|TRBJ2-7
CASIQQGLAGTEQYF
TGTGCCAGCATTCAGCAGGGACTAGCGGGAACCGAGCAGTACTTC
>TRBD2|TRBV5-1|few|TRBJ2-3
CASSLLTSGGTDTQYF
TGCGCCAGCAGCTTACTTACTAGCGGCGGCACAGATACGCAGTATTTT
>TRBD1|TRBV24-1|few|TRBJ2-4
CATKTGDIQYF
TGTGCCACCAAGACAGGGGACATTCAGTACTTC
>.|TRBV14|many|TRBJ2-7
CASSQGGRGEQYF
TGTGCCAGCAGCCAAGGGGGGAGAGGAGAGCAGTACTTC
>.|TRBV9|few|TRBJ1-2
CASSVGGVSRYGYTF
TGTGCCAGCAGCGTAGGTGGGGTTTCTCGCTATGGCTACACCTTC
>TRBD1|TRBV12-3/TRBV12-4|.|TRBJ2-1
CASSFFQGAREQFF
TGTGCCAGCAGTTTCTTCCAGGGGGCGCGGGAGCAGTTCTTC
>TRBD1|TRBV20-1|.|TRBJ1-5
CSAIDREGQPQHF
TGCAGTGCTATAGACAGGGAGGGGCAGCCCCAGCATTTT
>.|TRBV5-4|few|TRBJ1-2
CASSPTGTAYGYTF
TGTGCCAGCAGCCCGACCGGGACGGCATATGGCTACACCTTC
>.|TRBV7-2|many|TRBJ1-3
CASSSITGNTIYF
TGTGCCAGCAGCTCCATCACTGGAAACACCATATATTTT
>.|TRBV19|.|TRBJ2-5
CASSPWGAGDKETQYF
TGTGCCAGTAGCCCATGGGGCGCAGGGGATAAAGAGACCCAGTACTTC
>.|TRBV6-2/TRBV6-3|few|TRBJ2-3
CASSPAKGAKDTQYF
TGTGCCAGCAGCCCCGCGAAGGGAGCAAAAGATACGCAGTATTTT
>TRBD1|TRBV11-2|many|TRBJ2-2
CASTSTGGGGGGELFF
TGTGCCAGCACATCGACAGGGGGCGGAGGGGGCGGGGAGCTGTTTTTT
>TRBD1|TRBV24-1|.|TRBJ2-2
CATSAGGSAGELFF
TGTGCCACCAGTGCAGGGGGCAGCGCCGGGGAGCTGTTTTTT
>TRBD2|TRBV6-2/TRBV6-3|once|TRBJ2-1
CASTVEGLANNEQFF
TGTGCCAGCACCGTTGAGGGACTAGCGAACAATGAGCAGTTCTTC
>.|TRBV7-2|many|TRBJ2-1
CASSSFGIIYNEQFF
TGTGCCAGCAGCTCGTTCGGGATCATCTACAATGAGCAGTTCTTC
>.|TRBV24-1|.|TRBJ2-7
CATSDSWKQYF
TGTGCCACCAGTGATTCCTGGAAGCAGTACTTC
>TRBD1|TRBV28|many|TRBJ1-1
CASRSDRVKAFF
TGTGCCAGCAGATCCGACAGGGTCAAAGCTTTCTTT
>TRBD2|TRBV20-1|.|TRBJ2-3
CSARITSGRTDTQYF
TGCAGTGCTAGAATAACTAGCGGGAGGACAGATACGCAGTATTTT
>TRBD2|TRBV11-3|few|TRBJ2-7
CASSLDALADTYEQYF
TGTGCCAGCAGCTTAGATGCGCTAGCGGATACCTACGAGCAGTACTTC
>.|TRBV6-1|many|TRBJ1-2
CASTTNGDYGYTF
TGTGCCAGCACTACTAATGGAGACTATGGCTACACCTTC
>.|TRBV9|many|TRBJ1-6
CASNPAGGSSPLHF
TGTGCCAGCAATCCGGCGGGGGGTAGTTCACCCCTCCACTTT
>TRBD2|TRBV6-2/TRBV6-3|many|TRBJ2-1
CASNREATYNEQFF
TGTGCCAGCAACCGGGAGGCCACTTACAATGAGCAGTTCTTC
>TRBD2|TRBV4-3|few|TRBJ2-2
CASSRASGINTGELFF
TGCGCCAGCAGCCGGGCTAGCGGGATTAACACCGGGGAGCTGTTTTTT
>TRBD1|TRBV24-1|.|TRBJ2-5
CATSDADRGLQETQYF
TGTGCCACCAGTGATGCGGACAGGGGGCTTCAAGAGACCCAGTACTTC
>TRBD2|TRBV28|.|TRBJ2-7
CASSFRLAGAHEQYF
TGTGCCAGCAGTTTTAGACTAGCGGGAGCACACGAGCAGTACTTC
>.|TRBV2|many|TRBJ2-1
CASSAIPAGNEQFF
TGTGCCAGCAGTGCGATCCCAGCCGGCAATGAGCAGTTCTTC
>TRBD1|TRBV28|many|TRBJ2-5
CASSLSDRVGETQYF
TGTGCCAGCAGTTTGTCGGACAGGGTTGGAGAGACCCAGTACTTC
>.|TRBV28|many|TRBJ1-1
CASSLMGGGSGTEAFF
TGTGCCAGCAGTCTGATGGGCGGGGGGTCGGGGACTGAAGCTTTCTTT